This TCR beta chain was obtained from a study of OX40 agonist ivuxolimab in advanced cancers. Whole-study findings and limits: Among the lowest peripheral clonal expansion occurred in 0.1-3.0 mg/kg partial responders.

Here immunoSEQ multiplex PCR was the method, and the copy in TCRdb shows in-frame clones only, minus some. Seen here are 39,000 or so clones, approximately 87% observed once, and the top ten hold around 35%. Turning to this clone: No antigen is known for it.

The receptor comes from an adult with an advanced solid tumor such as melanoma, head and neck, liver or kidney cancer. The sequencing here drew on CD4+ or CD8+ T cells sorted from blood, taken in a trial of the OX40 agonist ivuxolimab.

CDR3 nucleotides: TGCGCCAGCAGCTTGGCGGGGGGAGATAATTCACCCCTCCACTTT. Amino acids: CASSLAGGDNSPLHF. This rearrangement joins TRBV5-1 to TRBJ1-6; D possibly corresponds to TRBD1 (5 bases). The V end was cut by 0 bases, the J end by 5 bases, with 9 bases between. Per the germline V gene, CDR1 is SGHRS and CDR2 is YFSETQ. The CDR3 is 15 residues long.